This TCR beta chain was captured by sequencing in a study of cytomegalovirus exposure and HLA in healthy donors. Per germline, CDR1 SGHRS and CDR2 YFSETQ. The length of the CDR3 is 17 residues. V lost 0 bases, J lost 5 bases, and 10 bases stayed unmatched. The PCR had 60 Vbeta and 13 Jbeta primers. Libraries were prepared by immunoSEQ multiplex PCR; TCRdb keeps only in-frame clonotypes and omits some of them. This sample has around 130,000 clones; just over 70% occur once, and the top ten carry 2.6%. This clone was picked up a small number of times. The rearrangement joins TRBV5-1 to TRBJ2-2, with TRBD1 matching 7 bases. Specimen: PBMCs. The clonotype originates from an older woman in good health and CMV-seropositive. The CDR3 loop is CASSLAGLTRGTGELFF. Written as DNA, the CDR3 is TGCGCCAGCAGCTTGGCCGGGCTTACCAGGGGGACCGGGGAGCTGTTTTTT. Full variable domain (remainder filled in from reference TRBV5-1 and TRBJ2-2): KAGVTQTPRYLIKTRGQQVTLSCSPISGHRSVSWYQQTPGQGLQFLFEYFSETQRNKGNFPGRFSGRQFSNSRSEMNVSTLELGDSALYLCASSLAGLTRGTGELFFGEGSRLTVL.